Listed below are T cell receptor beta chains from one sample, sequenced in a study of blood T cells in healthy people across ages. TCRdb redid the calling of the 5' RACE reads with MiXCR, one entry per CDR3 protein. Altogether roughly 800,000 distinct CDR3 sequences are present, about three fifths being singletons, with the ten largest covering around 20%. The material sequenced was blood. The receptors were gathered from a man younger than 40 in good health. Both conserved end residues are part of each CDR3. D genes are given only for firm matches. Rows may omit the clone size; those that give it use once, few, many or a size class.

J	size	V	D	CDR3	DNA
TRBJ2-1	once	TRBV15	-	CATSLDRSMNNEQFF	TGTGCCACCAGCCTTGACCGCTCCATGAACAATGAGCAGTTCTTC
TRBJ2-5	-	TRBV7-7	TRBD1	CASSHEQGAETQYF	TGTGCTAGCAGCCATGAACAGGGGGCGGAGACCCAGTACTTC
TRBJ2-6	-	TRBV28	-	CALGGSSSGANVLTF	TGTGCCCTGGGGGGCTCGAGCTCTGGGGCCAACGTCCTGACTTTC
TRBJ2-5	-	TRBV4-1	-	CASSQDSTSLETQYF	TGCGCCAGCAGCCAAGATTCGACATCTTTAGAGACCCAGTACTTC
TRBJ2-5	few	TRBV29-1	TRBD2	CSVELAGAQETQYF	TGCAGCGTTGAGCTAGCGGGGGCCCAAGAGACCCAGTACTTC
TRBJ2-3	-	TRBV29-1	-	CSVARSGVSTDTQYF	TGCAGCGTTGCCCGGTCAGGGGTTAGCACAGATACGCAGTATTTT
TRBJ2-3	few	TRBV20-1	-	CSASLPGKRSDTQYF	TGCAGTGCTAGTCTACCAGGAAAAAGATCAGATACGCAGTATTTT
TRBJ2-1	-	TRBV11-2	-	CASSRLTSSYNEQFF	TGTGCCAGCAGCCGCCTCACGAGCTCCTACAATGAGCAGTTCTTC
TRBJ2-5	few	TRBV20-1	TRBD2	CSAPRGALQETQYF	TGCAGTGCTCCGCGGGGGGCCTTACAAGAGACCCAGTACTTC
TRBJ2-3	-	TRBV6-5	-	CASSYSLPTDTQYF	TGTGCCAGCAGTTACTCCCTGCCCACAGATACGCAGTATTTT
TRBJ2-5	-	TRBV6-2/TRBV6-3	-	CACSSGGSGQETQYF	TGTGCCTGCAGTTCCGGCGGTAGCGGCCAAGAGACCCAGTACTTC
TRBJ2-5	-	TRBV12-3/TRBV12-4	-	CASSPTGAGKTQYF	TGTGCCAGCAGCCCCACCGGGGCCGGGAAGACCCAGTACTTC
TRBJ2-1	-	TRBV3-1	-	CASSQDLRGGLGNEQFF	TGTGCCAGCAGCCAAGATCTTAGGGGGGGATTGGGCAATGAGCAGTTCTTC
TRBJ2-7	-	TRBV11-3	-	CASSLEGRGGVDEQYF	TGTGCCAGCAGCTTAGAAGGGAGGGGGGGCGTCGATGAGCAGTACTTC
TRBJ2-7	-	TRBV29-1	-	CSALMADREQYF	TGCAGCGCCTTGATGGCAGACCGCGAGCAGTACTTC
TRBJ2-4	-	TRBV28	-	CASEGQYKQYF	TGTGCCAGTGAGGGACAATACAAGCAGTACTTC
TRBJ2-7	-	TRBV6-2/TRBV6-3	TRBD2	CASRSTGGSYEQYF	TGTGCCAGCCGCTCGACGGGGGGGTCCTACGAGCAGTACTTC
TRBJ2-5	-	TRBV5-6	-	CASSLMYSAAQETQYF	TGTGCCAGCAGCTTGATGTATAGCGCCGCACAAGAGACCCAGTACTTC